The clone carrying this T cell receptor (beta chain) was seen at least ten times. The data belong to a study of response to subunit inactivated influenza vaccine. The CDR3 sequence is 18 residues long. V shed 2 bases and J shed 0 bases, with 20 bases lying between them. Germline CDR1 is SQVTM and CDR2 is ANQGSEA. Using its own MiXCR run on the RT-PCR reads, TCRdb lists one record per CDR3 protein. The table has roughly 540,000 distinct CDR3 sequences, approximately 20% seen once. This sample was also put to use in a study of T cells expressing NK-cell markers. This second study notes: The authors generated TCR beta cDNA through 5'RACE template switching with UMIs. The TCR beta repertoires originated in sorted CD3+CD56+NKG2C+, CD3+CD56+NKG2C- and CD3+CD56-NKG2C+ T cells. In several experiments, sorting was restricted to alpha-beta TCR T cells by an anti-gamma-delta TCR antibody. Dominant NKG2C+ clonotypes made up roughly 1.0-7.0% of CD8+ T cells in several donors. In several donors, these clonotypes also led the CD3+CD56-NKG2C+ fraction.

The receptor's source is a man aged 45-65 years who received an inactivated influenza vaccine. The sample in question was CD4+ T cells sorted from PBMCs, obtained 11 to 12 days after vaccination. This rearrangement joins TRBV29-1 to TRBJ2-1; D possibly corresponds to TRBD1 (5 bases). CDR3 region: CSVELRGGQSYSYNEQFF. The CDR3 nucleotides read TGCAGCGTTGAATTAAGGGGCGGTCAATCTTACTCCTACAATGAGCAGTTCTTC.